Described below is a single T cell receptor (beta chain) sequence and its context. Sequencing of TCR beta drew on CD8+ and CD4+ T cells from blood. CDR1 and CDR2 (germline): SQVTM, ANQGSEA. V lost 2 bases, J lost 0 bases, and 5 bases lay in between. The CDR3 spans 12 residues. These data originate in a study of CD8 T cells in Susac syndrome. After extraction with the RNeasy kit, about 0.45 to 1 ug of the RNA was reverse transcribed using random hexamers. TCR beta CDR3 was amplified by immunoSEQ multiplex PCR. This amplification extended across 54 Vbeta and 13 Jbeta segments. A single record per CDR3 protein comes from TCRdb applying MiXCR to the immunoSEQ multiplex PCR reads. The data contain about 180,000 distinct CDR3 sequences, 90% to 95% of them seen just once; the ten biggest clones take up about 0.15%.

The sample consisted of CD8+ T cells from PBMCs. This receptor was taken from a human donor with multiple sclerosis. This chain links TRBV29-1 with TRBJ2-7; D not certain. The CDR3: CSVERDSYEQYF. CDR3 in DNA: TGCAGCGTTGAAAGGGACTCCTACGAGCAGTACTTC.